This TCR beta chain derives from a study of monozygotic twins with inflammatory bowel disease. Study-wide findings and caveats: Relative to healthy twins, IBD patients had fewer clonotypes in common with others, a gap that was especially apparent with disease activity.

cDNA for each sample came from eight separate reactions. TCRdb reprocessed the 5' RACE reads; each CDR3 protein has one entry and no DNA is given. Its listing shows approximately 150,000 distinct CDR3 sequences. Comments on this clonotype: Its antigen is still unknown.

CDR1 and CDR2 (germline): SGDLS, YYNGEE. This CDR3 comprises 14 residues. This rearrangement joins TRBV9 to TRBJ2-2. The sequencing input was blood. This TCR came from a human donor with ulcerative colitis or Crohn's disease, or a healthy co-twin of an affected twin (not recorded which). The CDR3 sequence: CASSFTGRTGELFF.